This TCR beta chain is drawn from a study of shared clonotypes between healthy human individuals. Clones were read by immunoSEQ multiplex PCR, and TCRdb kept only the in-frame ones, dropping some. This sample has approximately 700,000 clones, with 73% found just once. Germline trimming cut 4 bases from V and 2 bases from J; bases unmatched to any gene: 7. The germline V gene has CDR1 SQVTM and CDR2 ANQGSEA. The CDR3 is 14 amino acids. Specimen: memory CD4+ T cells sorted from blood. Documented subset: CD45RA-negative fraction. The V and J genes are TRBV29-1 and TRBJ2-7; 8 nucleotides align to TRBD1. The TCR originated in a woman aged 25 to 39 in good health. DNA for the CDR3: TGCAGCGTTGCATTGGACAGGGCCCCCTACGAGCAGTACTTC. Amino acid sequence: CSVALDRAPYEQYF.